This T cell receptor (beta chain) originates from a study of PD-1 blockade in classical Hodgkin lymphoma (dated by TCRdb to about 2020). The study in broad terms: Nivolumab dosing was 3 mg/kg intravenously every 2 weeks, continuing until either disease progression or unacceptable toxicity. A peripheral blood immune signature of response to PD-1 blockade in classical Hodgkin lymphoma was defined using TCR beta sequencing and CyTOF.

The junction carries 6 bases between V and J, which are trimmed by 0 bases and 0 bases respectively. The CDR3 spans 15 residues, from the cysteine through the phenylalanine. This entry keeps only the CDR3 DNA: 45 bases, framed from base 1. Reading the germline V gene (reference sequence) gives CDR1 GTSNPN and CDR2 SVGIG. This specimen's time point label, interpreted: cycle 4 day 1 (C4D1), after around six weeks of nivolumab. All trial patients had relapsed after autologous stem cell transplantation, with cohorts A, B and C differing in prior brentuximab vedotin exposure. The trial cohort included 50 to 70 patients with relapsed/refractory classical Hodgkin lymphoma, and each patient had a best overall response of complete response, partial response or progressive disease. In the multi-cohort phase II CheckMate 205 trial, trial patients received single-agent nivolumab. An independent review committee assessed best overall response by applying the 2007 International Working Group response criteria. PBMCs from the trial were collected at three points: immediately before nivolumab initiation (C1D1), and during therapy at cycle 2 day 1 and cycle 4 day 1. Peripheral blood was collected in 8 mL Vacutainer Cell Preparation Tubes, from which PBMCs were isolated by centrifugation and then cryopreserved.

What the research found in general, with its limitations: Lower diversity was seen in patients whose nivolumab began less than 1 year after ASCT, and these patients were left out of later analyses so that immune reconstitution would not confound the results. A significant rise by C4D1 was seen in CD4+ but not CD8+ TCR diversity (p=0.0027 vs p=0.16), with the rise being most apparent in complete responders (p=0.02). Baseline TCR diversity was reported to be lower in newly diagnosed patients than in healthy donors, and even lower in relapsed/refractory patients. The study was restricted to a single clinical trial cohort, and the causes of repertoire differences, possibly disease activity or prior therapy, were left undefined. Trial patients achieving complete response had baseline diversity similar to newly diagnosed patients, whereas partial responders and progressors had significantly lower diversity.

Comments on this clone: No cognate antigen has been identified for it. No clone much larger than this one lies a single base away; base qualities are absent.

Genomic DNA was isolated using the Qiagen DNeasy kit from unsorted PBMCs as well as from negatively selected CD4+ and CD8+ fractions. Amplification of TCR beta CDR3 regions was done by immunoSEQ multiplex PCR with primers that anneal to V and J segments. A synthetic immune receptor repertoire was used to minimize amplification bias, and any residual bias was removed computationally once sequencing was done. From the authors' description of their analysis: Repertoire diversity was quantified as the Shannon entropy index using custom Python scripts. Unsorted, CD4+ and CD8+ repertoires were examined separately, except in combined analyses, for which CD4+ and CD8+ sequences were merged in silico. Clonal expansion was defined as a frequency increase of at least 2-fold after treatment compared with C1D1, and clones undetected at baseline were assigned a pseudocount of 0.5. Singleton clones were defined as clones with 0 or 1 copy at C1D1, and non-singleton clones were defined as clones with 2 or more copies. Clones expanded in unsorted samples were labelled as CD4+, CD8+ or unknown by matching protein sequences in sorted samples from the same patient. Wilcoxon tests on paired samples were used to test diversity changes from C1D1 to C4D1. TCRdb stores this immuneACCESS table with in-frame sequences only. Part of the clones is absent; in the studies checked, under half of the shortfall reflects unresolved V genes, and no reason is known for the rest. V and J calls and clone size are as listed in that table; D and trimming were resolved from the DNA. Present in this sample are some 24,000 clones, around 80% of which were seen just once. Jointly, the top ten make up under 8% of the sample.

This TCR was sampled from a human donor with classical Hodgkin lymphoma. The sequencing used peripheral blood mononuclear cells (PBMCs), collected before the fourth cycle of nivolumab. Rearrangement joined TRBV30 to TRBJ2-6; the D gene cannot be resolved reliably. The nucleotide sequence reads as follows: TGTGCCTGGAGTGTTGTGAACTCTGGGGCCAACGTCCTGACTTTC. Its translation is CAWSVVNSGANVLTF.